This T cell receptor beta chain appears in the sequencing data of a study of CXCR3-negative and CXCR3-positive naive CD8 T cells. About this clonotype: Its antigen is not identified.

Per the germline V gene, CDR1 is SGHVS and CDR2 is FQNEAQ. The CDR3 spans 14 residues. Study-level findings and limits: Most assays used freshly isolated PBMCs, as cryopreservation partially reduced CXCR3. Naive CXCR3-positive and CXCR3-negative cells shared similar TRBV-TRBJ usage, unlike memory cells. For the naive subsets, surface CD5 was similar, and TCR strength was inferred from TRB CDR3 properties.

The TRB cDNA libraries were prepared by 5' RACE with UMI labels. TCRdb reanalyzed the 5' RACE reads and collapses them to one entry per CDR3 protein, without DNA. The listing contains about 45,000 distinct CDR3 sequences. Input material: naive CXCR3- CD8+ T cells from blood. Subset noted: CD45RO-CCR7+CD27+CD95- naive CD8+ T cells lacking CXCR3 (TNR3-). The chain links TRBV7-8 to TRBJ1-1; checking the TCRdb D call of TRBD1 is not possible without DNA. The clonotype comes from a human donor in good health. Some clones in this sample may be carry-over from other donors' samples. The chain's CDR3 is CASSVRDRNTEAFF. Full variable domain (rest looked up from reference TRBV7-8 and TRBJ1-1): GAGVSQSPRYKVAKRGQDVALRCDPISGHVSLFWYQQALGQGPEFLTYFQNEAQLDKSGLPSDRFFAERPEGSVSTLKIQRTQQEDSAVYLCASSVRDRNTEAFFGQGTRLTVV.